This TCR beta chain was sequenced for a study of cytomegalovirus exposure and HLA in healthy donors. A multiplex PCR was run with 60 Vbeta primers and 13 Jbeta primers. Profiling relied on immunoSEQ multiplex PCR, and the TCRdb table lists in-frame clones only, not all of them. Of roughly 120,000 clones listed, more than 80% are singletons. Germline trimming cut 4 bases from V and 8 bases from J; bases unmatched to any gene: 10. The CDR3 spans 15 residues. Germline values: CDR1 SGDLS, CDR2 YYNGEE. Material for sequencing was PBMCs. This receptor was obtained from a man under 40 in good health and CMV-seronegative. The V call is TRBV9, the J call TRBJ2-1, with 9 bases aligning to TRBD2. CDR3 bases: TGTGCCAGCAGCCCACTAGCGGGCGGATGGTATGAGCAGTTCTTC. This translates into CASSPLAGGWYEQFF.